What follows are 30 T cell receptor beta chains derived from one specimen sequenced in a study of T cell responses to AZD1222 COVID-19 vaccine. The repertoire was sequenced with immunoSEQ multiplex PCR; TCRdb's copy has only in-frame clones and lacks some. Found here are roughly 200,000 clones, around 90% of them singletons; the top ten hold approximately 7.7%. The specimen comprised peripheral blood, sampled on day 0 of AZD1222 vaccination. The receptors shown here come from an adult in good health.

Here the CDR3 reads CASSRKPLPTNTGELFF. The CDR3 region has the DNA TGTGCCAGCAGCCGAAAGCCTTTGCCCACGAACACCGGGGAGCTGTTTTTT. The rearrangement links TRBV7-9 to TRBJ2-2; D is undetermined. This CDR3 is 17 amino acids long. Germline values: CDR1 SEHNR, CDR2 FQNEAQ (reference sequence). Trimming stripped 5 bases from V and 0 bases from J, with 16 bases between. Supplemented by reference TRBV7-9 and TRBJ2-2, the full variable domain reads DTGVSQNPRHKITKRGQNVTFRCDPISEHNRLYWYRQTLGQGPEFLTYFQNEAQLEKSRLLSDRFSAERPKGSFSTLEIQRTEQGDSAMYLCASSRKPLPTNTGELFFGEGSRLTVL.

The CDR3 bases are TGTGCCAGCTCACCATCCGGACCCCAAAACATTCAGTACTTC. Protein product: CASSPSGPQNIQYF. The chain recombines TRBV18 with TRBJ2-4; D remains unclear. V lost 2 bases and J 5 bases, leaving 10 bases between the germline ends. The CDR3 has 14 amino acids. Germline V gene sequence: CDR1 KGHSH, CDR2 LQKENI.

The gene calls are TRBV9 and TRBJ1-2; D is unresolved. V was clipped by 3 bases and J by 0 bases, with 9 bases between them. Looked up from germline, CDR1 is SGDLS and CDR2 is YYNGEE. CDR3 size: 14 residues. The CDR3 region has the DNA TGTGCCAGCAGCGAGAGAGCGGCTAACTATGGCTACACCTTC. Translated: CASSERAANYGYTF.

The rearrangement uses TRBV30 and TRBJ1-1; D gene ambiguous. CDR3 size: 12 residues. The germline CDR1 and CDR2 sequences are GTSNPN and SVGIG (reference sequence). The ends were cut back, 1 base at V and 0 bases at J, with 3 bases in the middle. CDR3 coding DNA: TGTGCCTGGAGTGCCATGAACACTGAAGCTTTCTTT. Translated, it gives CAWSAMNTEAFF.

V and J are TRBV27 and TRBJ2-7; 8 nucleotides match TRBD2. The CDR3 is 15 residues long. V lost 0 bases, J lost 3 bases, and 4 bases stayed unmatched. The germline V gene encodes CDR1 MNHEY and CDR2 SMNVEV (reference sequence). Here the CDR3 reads CASSLSSGGGYEQYF. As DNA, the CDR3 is TGTGCCAGCAGTTTATCCTCGGGGGGGGGCTACGAGCAGTACTTC.

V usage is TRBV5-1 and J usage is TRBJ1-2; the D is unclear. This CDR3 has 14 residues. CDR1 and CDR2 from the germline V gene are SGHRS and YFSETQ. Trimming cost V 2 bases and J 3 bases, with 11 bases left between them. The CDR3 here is CASSFLPDYYGYTF. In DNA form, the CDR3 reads TGCGCCAGCAGCTTTTTACCGGACTACTATGGCTACACCTTC.

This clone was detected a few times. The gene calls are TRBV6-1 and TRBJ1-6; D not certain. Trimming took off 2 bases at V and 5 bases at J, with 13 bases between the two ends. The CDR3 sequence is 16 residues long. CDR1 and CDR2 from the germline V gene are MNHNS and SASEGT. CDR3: CASSEHGGRNNSPLHF. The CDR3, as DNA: TGTGCCAGCAGTGAACACGGTGGCAGAAATAATTCACCCCTCCACTTT.

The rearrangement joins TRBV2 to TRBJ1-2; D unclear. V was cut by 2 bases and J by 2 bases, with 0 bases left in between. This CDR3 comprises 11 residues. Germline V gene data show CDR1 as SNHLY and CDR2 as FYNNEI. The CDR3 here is CASSENYGYTF. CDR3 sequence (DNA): TGTGCCAGCAGTGAAAACTATGGCTACACCTTC.

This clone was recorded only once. In DNA form, the CDR3 reads TGTGCCAGCAGCTTGGGGGGGATGGCCAATTCACCCCTCCACTTT. It specifies CASSLGGMANSPLHF. The chain carries TRBV5-6 and TRBJ1-6; maybe TRBD1 (5 bases). Germline V CDR1 and CDR2: SGHDT, YYEEEE. This CDR3 region has 15 residues. The V gene lost 0 bases and the J gene lost 7 bases, with 11 bases spanning the gap.

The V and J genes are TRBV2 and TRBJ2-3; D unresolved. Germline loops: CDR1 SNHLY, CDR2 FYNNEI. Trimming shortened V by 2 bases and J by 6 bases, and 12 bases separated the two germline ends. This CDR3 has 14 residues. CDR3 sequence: CASSELNLRDTQYF. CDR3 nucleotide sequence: TGTGCCAGCAGTGAATTGAATTTGCGGGATACGCAGTATTTT.

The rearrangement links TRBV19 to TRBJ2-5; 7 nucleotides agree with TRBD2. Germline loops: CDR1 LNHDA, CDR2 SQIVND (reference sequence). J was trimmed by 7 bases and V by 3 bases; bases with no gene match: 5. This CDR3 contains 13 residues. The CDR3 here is CASSITGEGTQYF. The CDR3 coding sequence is TGTGCCAGTAGTATCACGGGGGAGGGGACCCAGTACTTC.

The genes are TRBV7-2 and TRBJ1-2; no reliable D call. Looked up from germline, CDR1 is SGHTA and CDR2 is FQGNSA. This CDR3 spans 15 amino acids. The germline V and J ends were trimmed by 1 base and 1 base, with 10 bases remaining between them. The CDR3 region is CASSLGGAFNYGYTF. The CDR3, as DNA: TGTGCCAGCAGCTTAGGTGGAGCTTTTAACTATGGCTACACCTTC. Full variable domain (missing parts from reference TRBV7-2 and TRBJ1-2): GAGVSQSPSNKVTEKGKDVELRCDPISGHTALYWYRQSLGQGLEFLIYFQGNSAPDKSGLPSDRFSAERTGGSVSTLTIQRTQQEDSAVYLCASSLGGAFNYGYTFGSGTRLTVV.

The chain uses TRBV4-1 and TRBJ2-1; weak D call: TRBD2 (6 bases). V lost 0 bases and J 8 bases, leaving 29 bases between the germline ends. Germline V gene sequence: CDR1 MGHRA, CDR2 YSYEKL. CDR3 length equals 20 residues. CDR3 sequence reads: CASSQDPFRDSTKVGDEQFF. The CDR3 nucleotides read TGCGCCAGCAGCCAAGATCCCTTTAGGGACTCCACCAAAGTCGGCGATGAGCAGTTCTTC.

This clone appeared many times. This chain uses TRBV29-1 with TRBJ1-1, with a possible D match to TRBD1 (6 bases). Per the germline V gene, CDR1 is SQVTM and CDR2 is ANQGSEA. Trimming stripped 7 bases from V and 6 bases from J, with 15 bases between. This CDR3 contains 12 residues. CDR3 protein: CSAEQGTAEAFF. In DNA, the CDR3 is TGCAGCGCCGAACAGGGAACCGCTGAAGCTTTCTTT.

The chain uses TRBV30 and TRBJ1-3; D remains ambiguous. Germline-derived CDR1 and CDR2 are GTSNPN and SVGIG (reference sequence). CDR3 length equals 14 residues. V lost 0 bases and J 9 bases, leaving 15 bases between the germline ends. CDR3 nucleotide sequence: TGTGCCTGGAGTGTACTTGTGGACTCGGGCACCATATATTTT. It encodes CAWSVLVDSGTIYF.

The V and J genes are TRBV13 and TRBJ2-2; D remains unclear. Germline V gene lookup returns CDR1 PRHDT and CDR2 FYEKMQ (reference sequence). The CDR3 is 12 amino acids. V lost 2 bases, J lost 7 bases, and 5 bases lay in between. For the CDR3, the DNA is TGTGCCAGCAGCTTAAGCGTCGGGGAGCTGTTTTTT. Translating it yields CASSLSVGELFF. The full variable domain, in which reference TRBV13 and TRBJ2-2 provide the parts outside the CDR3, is AAGVIQSPRHLIKEKRETATLKCYPIPRHDTVYWYQQGPGQDPQFLISFYEKMQSDKGSIPDRFSAQQFSDYHSELNMSSLELGDSALYFCASSLSVGELFFGEGSRLTVL.

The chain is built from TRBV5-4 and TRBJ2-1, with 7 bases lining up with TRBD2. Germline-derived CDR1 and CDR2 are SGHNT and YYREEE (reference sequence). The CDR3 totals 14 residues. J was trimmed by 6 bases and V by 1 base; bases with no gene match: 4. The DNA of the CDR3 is TGTGCCAGCAGCTTGTCGGGGGGATTCAATGAGCAGTTCTTC. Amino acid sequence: CASSLSGGFNEQFF.

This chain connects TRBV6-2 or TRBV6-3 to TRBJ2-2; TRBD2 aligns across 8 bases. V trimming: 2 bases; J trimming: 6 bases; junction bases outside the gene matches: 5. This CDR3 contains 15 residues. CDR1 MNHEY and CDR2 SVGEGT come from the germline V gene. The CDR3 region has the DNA TGTGCCAGCAGTTACCCCGGGGGGGGGTCCGGGGAGCTGTTTTTT. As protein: CASSYPGGGSGELFF.

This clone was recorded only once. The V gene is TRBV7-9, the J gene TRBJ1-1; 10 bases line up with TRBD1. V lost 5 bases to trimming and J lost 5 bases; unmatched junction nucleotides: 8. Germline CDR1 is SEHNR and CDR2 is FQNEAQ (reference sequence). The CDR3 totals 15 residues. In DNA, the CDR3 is TGTGCCAGCAGCGGGCCGACAGGGGGCAAAACTGAAGCTTTCTTT. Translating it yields CASSGPTGGKTEAFF.

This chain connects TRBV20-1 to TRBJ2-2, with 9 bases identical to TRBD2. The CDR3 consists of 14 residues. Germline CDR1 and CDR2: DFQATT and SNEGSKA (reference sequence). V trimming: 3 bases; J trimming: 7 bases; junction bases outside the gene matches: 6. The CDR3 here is CSASRLAGFGELFF. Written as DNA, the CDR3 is TGCAGTGCTAGTAGGCTAGCGGGGTTCGGGGAGCTGTTTTTT.

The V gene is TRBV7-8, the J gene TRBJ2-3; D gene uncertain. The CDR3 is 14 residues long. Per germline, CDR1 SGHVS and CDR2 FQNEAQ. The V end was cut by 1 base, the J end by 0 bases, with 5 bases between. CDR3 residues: CASSLGKSTDTQYF. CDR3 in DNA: TGTGCCAGCAGCTTAGGGAAAAGCACAGATACGCAGTATTTT.

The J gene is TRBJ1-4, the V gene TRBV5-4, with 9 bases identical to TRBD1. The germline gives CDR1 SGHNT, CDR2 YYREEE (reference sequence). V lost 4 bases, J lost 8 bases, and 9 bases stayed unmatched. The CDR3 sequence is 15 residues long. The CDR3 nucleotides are TGTGCCAGCAGCCCCGGACAGGGGAGGGAAGAAAAACTGTTTTTT. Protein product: CASSPGQGREEKLFF.

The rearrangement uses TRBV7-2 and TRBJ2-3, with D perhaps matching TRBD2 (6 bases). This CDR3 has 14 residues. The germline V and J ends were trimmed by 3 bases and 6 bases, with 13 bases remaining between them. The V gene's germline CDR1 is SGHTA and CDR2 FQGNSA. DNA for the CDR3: TGTGCCAGCAGCTTGGGACTGGGCTTGGATACGCAGTATTTT. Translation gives CASSLGLGLDTQYF.

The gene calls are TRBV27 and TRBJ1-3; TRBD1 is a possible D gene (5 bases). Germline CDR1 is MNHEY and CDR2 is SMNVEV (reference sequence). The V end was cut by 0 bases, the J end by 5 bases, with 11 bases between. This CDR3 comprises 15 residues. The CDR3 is CASSLSQGGRNTIYF. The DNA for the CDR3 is TGTGCCAGCAGTTTATCGCAGGGAGGGAGAAACACCATATATTTT.

In DNA form, the CDR3 reads TGTGCCAGCATCCACGCGGGTGGCTACACCTTC. Protein: CASIHAGGYTF. V gene TRBV28 combines with J gene TRBJ1-2; D not resolved. CDR3 length: 11 residues. With 7 bases removed from V and 7 bases from J, the gap between germline ends came to 10 bases. Germline CDR1 MDHEN, CDR2 SYDVKM.

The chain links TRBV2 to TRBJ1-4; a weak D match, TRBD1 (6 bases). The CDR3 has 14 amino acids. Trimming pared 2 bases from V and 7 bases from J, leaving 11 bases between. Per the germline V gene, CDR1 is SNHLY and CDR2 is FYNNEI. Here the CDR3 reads CASSERQEVEKLFF. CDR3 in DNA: TGTGCCAGCAGTGAAAGACAGGAGGTTGAAAAACTGTTTTTT.

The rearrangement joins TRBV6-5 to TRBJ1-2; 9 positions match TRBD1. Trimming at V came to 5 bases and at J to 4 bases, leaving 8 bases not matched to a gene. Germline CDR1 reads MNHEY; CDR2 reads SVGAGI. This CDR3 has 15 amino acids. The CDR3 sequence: CASSPRGQGFYGYTF. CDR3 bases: TGTGCCAGCAGTCCCCGGGGACAGGGATTCTATGGCTACACCTTC.

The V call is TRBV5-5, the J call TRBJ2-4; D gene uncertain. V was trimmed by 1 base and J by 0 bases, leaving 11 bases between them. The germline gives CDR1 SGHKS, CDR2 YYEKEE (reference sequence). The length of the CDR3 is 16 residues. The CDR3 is CASSLLRSLAKNIQYF. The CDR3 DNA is TGTGCCAGCAGCTTGTTGAGGAGTCTAGCCAAAAACATTCAGTACTTC.

CDR3 sequence: CASSLGVYTGELFF. CDR3 in DNA: TGTGCCAGCAGCTTGGGAGTATACACCGGGGAGCTGTTTTTT. V is TRBV5-5 and J is TRBJ2-2; D is unclear. This CDR3 region has 14 residues. Germline values: CDR1 SGHKS, CDR2 YYEKEE (reference sequence). V was pared by 0 bases and J by 3 bases, with 6 bases between.

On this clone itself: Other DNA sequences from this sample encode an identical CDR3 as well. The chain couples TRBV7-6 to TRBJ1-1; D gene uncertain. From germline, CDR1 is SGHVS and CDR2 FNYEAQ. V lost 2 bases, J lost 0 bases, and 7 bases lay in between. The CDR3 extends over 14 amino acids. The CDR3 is CASSLSGMNTEAFF. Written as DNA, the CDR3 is TGTGCCAGCAGCTTAAGCGGCATGAACACTGAAGCTTTCTTT.